Shown below are 17 T cell receptor beta chains from a single sample sequenced in a study of CD8 T cells in Susac syndrome. After extraction with the RNeasy kit, about 0.45 to 1 ug of the RNA was reverse transcribed using random hexamers. From the immunoSEQ multiplex PCR reads, TCRdb called clonotypes with MiXCR, one entry per CDR3 protein. The repertoire has approximately 300,000 distinct CDR3 sequences, roughly 90% of them found once; the top ten carry under 0.2%. Material for sequencing was CD8+ T cells from PBMCs. These TCRs come from a human donor with multiple sclerosis.

Only one count was recorded for this clonotype. In nucleotides, the CDR3 is TGCAGTGCTAGAGTGTCGGGGCTAAAGGGCTATGGCTACACCTTC. Translation gives CSARVSGLKGYGYTF. This sequence joins TRBV20-1 and TRBJ1-2; D perhaps matches TRBD1 (5 bases). Trimming pared 1 base from V and 4 bases from J, leaving 16 bases between. This CDR3 contains 15 residues. The germline gives CDR1 DFQATT, CDR2 SNEGSKA (reference sequence).

The chain is built from TRBV29-1 and TRBJ2-7; D not certain. The CDR3 has 13 residues. The V end lost 1 base, the J end lost 0 bases, and 7 bases lay between the germline ends. Germline loops: CDR1 SQVTM, CDR2 ANQGSEA. As DNA, the CDR3 is TGCAGCGTTGAAGGAGGACCCTCCTACGAGCAGTACTTC. Encoded protein: CSVEGGPSYEQYF.

The rearrangement links TRBV9 to TRBJ2-1; 12 bases are a match to TRBD2. The V segment lost 6 bases and the J segment 6 bases; nucleotides outside the gene matches: 7. CDR3 length: 15 residues. From germline, CDR1 is SGDLS and CDR2 YYNGEE. The CDR3 nucleotides read TGTGCCAGCACGACTAGCGGGAGTTCGGCCAATGAGCAGTTCTTC. As protein: CASTTSGSSANEQFF. Together with reference TRBV9 and TRBJ2-1, the CDR3 gives the full variable domain: DSGVTQTPKHLITATGQRVTLRCSPRSGDLSVYWYQQSLDQGLQFLIQYYNGEERAKGNILERFSAQQFPDLHSELNLSSLELGDSALYFCASTTSGSSANEQFFGPGTRLTVL.

The chain is built from TRBV20-1 and TRBJ2-1, with TRBD1 matching 9 bases. The CDR3 has 16 residues. V lost 4 bases to trimming and J lost 7 bases; unmatched junction nucleotides: 14. The germline V gene has CDR1 DFQATT and CDR2 SNEGSKA (reference sequence). CDR3 sequence reads: CSANDRGALSANEQFF. The DNA of the CDR3 is TGCAGTGCTAACGACAGGGGGGCCTTGAGTGCGAATGAGCAGTTCTTC.

The V call is TRBV9, the J call TRBJ2-1; D is ambiguous. This CDR3 has 15 amino acids. V shed 0 bases and J shed 8 bases, with 15 bases lying between them. The germline V gene has CDR1 SGDLS and CDR2 YYNGEE. The CDR3 protein is CASSVGATQGYEQFF. The CDR3 region has the DNA TGTGCCAGCAGCGTAGGAGCCACCCAAGGTTATGAGCAGTTCTTC.

This sequence joins TRBV27 and TRBJ1-1, with D possibly matching TRBD1 (5 bases). The germline CDR1 and CDR2 sequences are MNHEY and SMNVEV (reference sequence). CDR3 length: 14 residues. Trimming took 7 bases from V and 0 from J, leaving 12 bases between them. CDR3 region: CASNPEGLNTEAFF. Written as DNA, the CDR3 is TGTGCCAGCAACCCAGAGGGGCTGAACACTGAAGCTTTCTTT.

The J gene is TRBJ2-1, the V gene TRBV7-9; 9 bases are shared with TRBD2. The CDR3 runs 16 residues. Per germline, CDR1 SEHNR and CDR2 FQNEAQ (reference sequence). The junction had 12 bases not matched to a gene; V was cut back by 4 bases and J by 8 bases. The CDR3 DNA reads as TGTGCCAGCAGCTCACCCCTTAGCGGGAGTGTCTATGAGCAGTTCTTC. The encoded protein is CASSSPLSGSVYEQFF.

The V call is TRBV27, the J call TRBJ2-7; tentative D call: TRBD2 (6 bases). The germline V gene encodes CDR1 MNHEY and CDR2 SMNVEV (reference sequence). Trimming stripped 6 bases from V and 3 bases from J, with 18 bases between. The CDR3 sequence is 15 residues long. The CDR3 is CASSLVGGPVYEQYF. CDR3 nucleotide sequence: TGTGCCAGCAGCTTAGTTGGAGGGCCAGTCTACGAGCAGTACTTC.

V usage is TRBV29-1 and J usage is TRBJ2-5; D possibly corresponds to TRBD2 (6 bases). This CDR3 is 12 amino acids long. Deletions cut 3 bases from V and 2 bases from J, with 7 bases between. Germline CDR1 and CDR2: SQVTM and ANQGSEA. The CDR3 bases are TGCAGCGTTGATGGGGGGCAAGAGACCCAGTACTTC. Translated: CSVDGGQETQYF.

This clonotype occurred once. The rearrangement links TRBV28 to TRBJ2-5; 9 nucleotides match TRBD2. From germline, CDR1 is MDHEN and CDR2 SYDVKM. The CDR3 loop spans 17 amino acids. J gave up 5 bases and V 3 bases, and 13 bases lay outside the gene matches. The CDR3 spells CASSLASGAGVGETQYF. The CDR3 DNA follows: TGTGCCAGCAGTTTGGCTAGCGGGGCGGGTGTAGGGGAGACCCAGTACTTC.

The chain uses TRBV6-2 or TRBV6-3 and TRBJ2-3; D remains unclear. The V gene's germline CDR1 is MNHEY and CDR2 SVGEGT. V gave up 6 bases and J gave up 3 bases, with 16 bases separating them. The CDR3 is made up of 15 amino acids. CDR3 coding DNA: TGTGCCAGCAGCCCGTCTTTCTTCGGGACAGATACGCAGTATTTT. Translated, it gives CASSPSFFGTDTQYF.

A single count supports this clonotype. The chain couples TRBV15 to TRBJ2-3; D may be TRBD2 (5 bases). Trimming took 1 base from V and 7 from J, leaving 12 bases between them. This CDR3 is built from 14 residues. From germline, CDR1 is LNHNV and CDR2 YYDKDF (reference sequence). This CDR3 reads CATSRVGRGNTQYF. The DNA of the CDR3 is TGTGCCACCAGCAGAGTAGGGAGAGGGAATACGCAGTATTTT.

V and J are TRBV2 and TRBJ1-2; TRBD1 matches at 9 bases. CDR3 length: 14 amino acids. CDR1 is SNHLY and CDR2 is FYNNEI in the germline V gene. Germline trimming cut 6 bases from V and 6 bases from J; bases unmatched to any gene: 8. The CDR3 sequence is CASSAFGQGNGYTF. The CDR3 DNA reads as TGTGCCAGCAGCGCTTTCGGACAGGGGAATGGCTACACCTTC.

The chain has TRBV2 and TRBJ2-3, with D possibly TRBD2 on 5 matching bases. The CDR3 has 15 amino acids. Germline V CDR1 and CDR2: SNHLY, FYNNEI. The V gene lost 6 bases and the J gene lost 2 bases, with 15 bases spanning the gap. As DNA, the CDR3 is TGTGCCAGCAGACTAGGAGGCTTGTCCACAGATACGCAGTATTTT. Protein: CASRLGGLSTDTQYF.

J is TRBJ2-1 and V is TRBV5-6; D is ambiguous. This CDR3 has 14 residues. Between the trimmed V and J ends, which lost 6 bases and 3 bases, there was a span of 13 bases. Germline V gives CDR1 SGHDT, CDR2 YYEEEE. The CDR3 sequence: CASIVQRNYNEQFF. CDR3 coding DNA: TGTGCCAGCATCGTACAGAGGAACTACAATGAGCAGTTCTTC. Based on the CDR3 plus reference TRBV5-6 and TRBJ2-1, the full variable domain is DAGVTQSPTHLIKTRGQQVTLRCSPKSGHDTVSWYQQALGQGPQFIFQYYEEEERQRGNFPDRFSGHQFPNYSSELNVNALLLGDSALYLCASIVQRNYNEQFFGPGTRLTVL.

The chain couples TRBV7-8 to TRBJ2-1, with TRBD2 identical over 11 bases. There are 17 residues in the CDR3. J gave up 11 bases and V 4 bases, and 16 bases lay outside the gene matches. Germline CDR1 reads SGHVS; CDR2 reads FQNEAQ. The CDR3 protein is CASSSKVATSGTQKQFF. CDR3 sequence (DNA): TGTGCCAGCAGCTCCAAGGTGGCGACTAGCGGGACACAAAAGCAGTTCTTC.

Written as DNA, the CDR3 is TGTGCCAGCAGTTTGGGGGGGCCGGACAATGAGCAGTTCTTC. Residues: CASSLGGPDNEQFF. V is TRBV27 and J is TRBJ2-1; D may be TRBD2 (7 bases). Per germline, CDR1 MNHEY and CDR2 SMNVEV (reference sequence). Trimming stripped 3 bases from V and 5 bases from J, with 11 bases between. The CDR3 runs to 14 residues.